One T cell receptor beta chain is described in this entry. Its antigen remains unknown. This record belongs to a study of response to subunit inactivated influenza vaccine. Study-level results: After each seasonal influenza vaccination, few new T cells are recruited, the authors suggested.

Each CDR3 protein is one row after TCRdb ran MiXCR on the RT-PCR reads. The sample contains about 530,000 distinct CDR3 sequences, roughly 12% of which appear only once. This CDR3 has 13 amino acids. The V gene lost 3 bases and the J gene lost 7 bases, with 13 bases spanning the gap. The clonotype comes from a man aged 45-60 years who received an inactivated influenza vaccine. The rearrangement links TRBV12-3 or TRBV12-4 to TRBJ2-7, with a tentative D call TRBD2 (5 bases). The sequences come from PBMCs from blood, collected on the day of vaccination. CDR3 nucleotide sequence: TGTGCCAGCAGTTTCCGGGCAGGCGGGGAGCAGTACTTC. Residues: CASSFRAGGEQYF.